These T cell receptor beta chains were read from a single sample in a study of T cell repertoires in cytomegalovirus infection. Each CDR3 protein gets one entry after TCRdb re-called the reads with MiXCR. The profile shows some 800,000 distinct CDR3 sequences, 25% to 30% of them singletons. Their cognate antigens are unknown. The sequenced sample was cultured CD8+ T cells from PBMCs, obtained from culture after CMV antigen stimulation. All receptors come from a human donor in good health (CMV status not recorded). Some clones in this sample may be carry-over from other donors' samples. Both conserved end residues are part of each CDR3. The order of the fields is J gene, clone size, V gene, D gene, CDR3 DNA, CDR3 protein. D genes are given only for firm matches. Part of the rows lack a size; the others show once, few, many or a class for expanded clones.

TRBJ1-2,-,TRBV10-2,TRBD1,TGCGCCAGCAGTGGACAGGGTCCTTATGGCTACACCTTC,CASSGQGPYGYTF
TRBJ2-7,few,TRBV7-9,-,TGTGCCAGCAACTTTGAGACAGGCGACTACTACGAGCAGTACTTC,CASNFETGDYYEQYF
TRBJ2-2,many,TRBV7-8,-,TGTGCCAGCAGCCCAGCCCGGGAGAAGAACACCGGGGAGCTGTTTTTT,CASSPAREKNTGELFF
TRBJ2-7,-,TRBV7-9,-,TGTGCCAGCAGCTTTGGAGGAAGCGGCAACGAGCAGTACTTC,CASSFGGSGNEQYF
TRBJ2-3,many,TRBV7-2,TRBD2,TGTGCCAGCAGCTTCCGTTTTCTAGCGGGGGGCGGAGATACGCAGTATTTT,CASSFRFLAGGGDTQYF
TRBJ1-1,-,TRBV27,-,TGTGCCAGCACACCGAACGCCGGGACGTTGATGAACACTGAAGCTTTCTTT,CASTPNAGTLMNTEAFF
TRBJ2-1,-,TRBV6-6,-,TGTGCCAGCAGTGTTGGTCCAAGCTCCTACAATGAGCAGTTCTTC,CASSVGPSSYNEQFF
TRBJ1-4,-,TRBV6-1,TRBD1,TGTGCCAGCAGTTACGGGGACAGTTTTAATGAAAAACTGTTTTTT,CASSYGDSFNEKLFF
TRBJ2-3,-,TRBV7-9,TRBD2,TGTGCCAGCAGCCCCCGTGTAGCGGGGGGGACCACAGATACGCAGTATTTT,CASSPRVAGGTTDTQYF
TRBJ2-2,few,TRBV7-9,-,TGTGCCAGCAGCTCAAGGCACAAGAACACCGGGGAGCTGTTTTTT,CASSSRHKNTGELFF
TRBJ1-2,-,TRBV7-9,-,TGTGCCAGCAGCCCCCACGGGAAGGAAAACTATGGCTACACCTTC,CASSPHGKENYGYTF
TRBJ1-2,-,TRBV7-9,TRBD1,TGTGCCAGCAGCCAGGACAGGGAGAATGGCTACACCTTC,CASSQDRENGYTF
TRBJ2-3,few,TRBV20-1,-,TGCAGTGCCACAAACCCAAAACGGCGGGATCCAACCGGCACAGATACGCAGTATTTT,CSATNPKRRDPTGTDTQYF
TRBJ1-5,many,TRBV7-6,-,TGTGCCAGCAGCTTAGAGGCCTTTACTAGCAATCAGCCCCAGCATTTT,CASSLEAFTSNQPQHF
TRBJ1-1,few,TRBV12-3/TRBV12-4,-,TGTGCCAGCACTCTGTGGGCGAACACTGAAGCTTTCTTT,CASTLWANTEAFF
TRBJ2-1,-,TRBV9,TRBD2,TGTGCCAGCAGCGGTCATTTAGCGGGGGCTTACAATGAGCAGTTCTTC,CASSGHLAGAYNEQFF
TRBJ1-1,few,TRBV20-1,-,TGCAGTGCCCTAAGCACATGGTCCTTTTTGAACACTGAAGCTTTCTTT,CSALSTWSFLNTEAFF
TRBJ1-1,few,TRBV27,-,TGTGCCAGCAGCCCCGAGTGGGTGGGCACTGAAGCTTTCTTT,CASSPEWVGTEAFF
TRBJ2-3,many,TRBV7-9,-,TGTGCCAGCAGCTTAGGACAGCGACGCACAGATACGCAGTATTTT,CASSLGQRRTDTQYF
TRBJ1-1,few,TRBV2,TRBD1,TGTGCCAGCAGAGGACAGGGAAAGGTTAACACTGAAGCTTTCTTT,CASRGQGKVNTEAFF
TRBJ2-2,-,TRBV4-1,-,TGCGCCAGCAGCCATGGGGGGCAGAAGACCGGGGAGCTGTTTTTT,CASSHGGQKTGELFF
TRBJ2-1,-,TRBV12-3/TRBV12-4,TRBD2,TGTGCCAGCAGCTCGGGACTAGCGGGGGGGCGTAGTGAGCAGTTCTTC,CASSSGLAGGRSEQFF
TRBJ1-4,-,TRBV2,TRBD1,TGTGCCAGCGGAGAGGGACAGATTGGGCCTAATGAAAAACTGTTTTTT,CASGEGQIGPNEKLFF
TRBJ1-1,-,TRBV4-1,-,TGCGCCAGCAGCCAATATGTAGTTGCCACTGAAGCTTTCTTT,CASSQYVVATEAFF
TRBJ1-2,-,TRBV7-9,-,TGTGCCAGCAGCCGTCGGGCGGACTATGGCTACACCTTC,CASSRRADYGYTF